The clone carrying this TCR beta chain was detected only once. The CDR3 sequence is 15 residues long. Germline V gene sequence: CDR1 KGHDR, CDR2 SFDVKD. V was pared by 3 bases and J by 2 bases, with 4 bases of the junction left unmatched. This specimen belongs to a study of blood T cell repertoires in COVID-19. As for the study in general: Samples of COVID-19 (acute and convalescent) were obtained from the United States, Italy and Spain.

Original processing methods: Using reference gene primer amplification, nucleated cell counts were estimated. Produced via immunoSEQ multiplex PCR; TCRdb's table is partial and in-frame only. D and trimming were read from the DNA, whereas the V and J calls and clone size are those reported in that table. This repertoire shows approximately 93,000 clones, about two thirds found once; its top ten account for roughly an eighth. Specimen: peripheral blood. The V gene is TRBV24-1, the J gene TRBJ1-2; TRBD1 aligns across 8 bases. This sequence originates from a woman aged 80 or over with acute or convalescent COVID-19. The CDR3 sequence: CATSDTRQGNYGYTF. The CDR3 DNA is TGTGCCACCAGTGATACCCGACAGGGGAACTATGGCTACACCTTC.